Reported below is one TCR beta chain. This clone came up once. Its antigen is still unknown. Base-call qualities are not available, and no considerably larger clone is one nucleotide away. This record comes from a study of shared clonotypes between healthy human individuals (TCRdb year 2020). For the study in its entirety: Two women and three men aged 18 to 49 years were included in the cohort. Different laboratories and diverse techniques were used to prepare libraries and sequence TCR repertoires, to increase sequencing depth and limit assay-specific biases. Per donor, leukapheresis produced somewhere between about 0.94 and 8.9 billion PBMCs. To estimate repertoire size and how much clonotype sharing occurs between individuals, the study deeply sequenced the blood TCR repertoires of five healthy adults. For each donor, CD4 naive and CD4 memory were each run on three plates, CD8 naive on two plates, and CD8 memory on one plate.

The donors were healthy, HIV-negative adults who had no recently reported acute infections or vaccinations. Every donor was a Caucasian adult living in Nashville, Tennessee, USA. CD4+ T cells were enriched by magnetic negative selection, after which naive cells were positively selected on CD45RA and the negative fraction was taken as the memory subset. After blood collection by leukapheresis, PBMCs were isolated using Ficoll-Histopaque density gradient centrifugation and then cryopreserved in the vapor phase of liquid nitrogen. Purity and quantity of every magnetically sorted T cell population were checked by analytical flow cytometry. Genomic DNA was isolated from every sorted fraction and measured by UV absorbance on a Nanodrop 2000c. Using the deep immunoSEQ assay, multiplex PCR amplified TCR CDR3 regions from genomic DNA. Extracted genomic DNA from each cell subset was spread evenly across all wells of several immunoSEQ 96-well plates, with each plate serving as a replicate. For sorted subsets, each replicate PCR was loaded with around 200 ng genomic DNA, equivalent to 30,000 or so T cell genomes. Purified libraries were measured with a Qubit 3.0 fluorometer, size-checked on a Bioanalyzer 2100, and measured again with the KAPA Library Quantification kit. Every immunoSEQ 96-well plate was sequenced on a separate single-read 150-cycle Illumina NextSeq 550 flow cell. The original pipeline was this. Because the immunoSEQ output held only junctional sequences and lacked quality scores, the filtering could not match the filtering applied to full-length reads. Sequences were annotated with PyIR, a Python wrapper for IgBLAST v1.9, using IMGT germline references to assign V/J genes and CDR3. Reads were removed for weak V/J assignments (E-value above 1e-6), missing CDR3, stop codons, out-of-frame junctions, or ambiguous translated residues. V3J clonotypes were defined as sequences sharing the same inferred V gene, J gene, and CDR3 amino acid sequence. Percentage overlap between repertoires was computed as shared unique clonotypes divided by the size of the smaller repertoire. Richness of each repertoire was evaluated using RTK rarefaction, the Chao1 estimator, and Recon v2.1 estimates of unobserved clonotypes. Generation probabilities were computed with OLGA for all TCRbeta clonotypes obtained by the gDNA method from several donors. TCRdb holds this immuneACCESS table with in-frame rearrangements only. Some clones are missing; in checked studies, unresolved V genes explain under half, and the rest has no known cause. V, J and clone size were drawn from that table, and D and trimming were deduced from the DNA. The sample profile shows over 2 million clones; roughly 96% of them were found once. Jointly, the top ten make up 0.13% of the sample.

V and J are truncated by 0 bases and 9 bases respectively, leaving an intervening sequence of 11 bases. Taken from the germline V gene (reference sequence), the CDR1 and CDR2 loops are SGHKS and YYEKEE. Its CDR3 holds 13 amino acids, cysteine through phenylalanine. This entry keeps only the CDR3 DNA: 39 bases, framed from base 1. Overall study outcomes, separate from this receptor: Rarefaction of sorted-subset datasets indicated incomplete sequencing despite the large sequencing depth. Because the study included a small number of donors, the genetic and exposure-history diversity represented was limited. Across a handful of donors, around 5% of naive CD4, approximately 4% of naive CD8, 2.3% of memory CD4, and 0.3% to 0.45% of memory CD8 clonotypes were shared. Pairwise subsampling led to the expectation that sequencing depth would affect the degree of clonotype sharing among donors. Only blood was sampled, and tissue TCR repertoires likely differ from those in blood. Naive subsets generally had larger estimated clonotype richness than memory subsets. Compared with non-shared clonotypes, clonotypes shared by all four sorted-subset donors had higher generation probabilities.

The sample consisted of naive CD4+ T cells sorted from blood. This specimen's cell subset or site label, interpreted: CD45RA+ positively selected. This TCR derives from a man aged 18 to 30 in good health. The chain links TRBV5-5 with TRBJ2-3, with the D gene too uncertain to name. The nucleotide sequence reads TGTGCCAGCAGCTTGGCCGGAATGGAGACGCAGTATTTT. This yields the protein CASSLAGMETQYF.